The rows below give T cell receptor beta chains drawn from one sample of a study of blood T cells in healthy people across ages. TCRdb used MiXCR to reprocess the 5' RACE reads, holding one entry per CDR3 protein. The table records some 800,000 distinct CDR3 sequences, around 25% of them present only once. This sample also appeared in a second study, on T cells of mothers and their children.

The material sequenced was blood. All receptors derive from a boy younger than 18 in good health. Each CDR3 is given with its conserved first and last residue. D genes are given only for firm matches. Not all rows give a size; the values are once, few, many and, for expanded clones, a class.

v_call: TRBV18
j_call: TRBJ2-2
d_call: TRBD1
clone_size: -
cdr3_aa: CASSPLTGAAGELFF
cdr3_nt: TGTGCCAGCTCACCGTTAACAGGGGCGGCCGGGGAGCTGTTTTTT

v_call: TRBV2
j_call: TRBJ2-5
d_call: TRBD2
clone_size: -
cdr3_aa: CASSVEGLAGKETQYF
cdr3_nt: TGTGCCAGCAGCGTGGAAGGGCTAGCGGGGAAAGAGACCCAGTACTTC

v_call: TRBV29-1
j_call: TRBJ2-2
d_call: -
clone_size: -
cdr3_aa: CSVLVNTGELFF
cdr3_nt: TGCAGCGTTTTAGTTAACACCGGGGAGCTGTTTTTT

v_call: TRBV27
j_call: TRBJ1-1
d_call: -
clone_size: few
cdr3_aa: CASSHFGQMNTEAFF
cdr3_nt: TGTGCCAGCAGTCATTTCGGACAGATGAACACTGAAGCTTTCTTT

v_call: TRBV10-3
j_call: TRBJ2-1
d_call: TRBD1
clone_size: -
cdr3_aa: CAIGGAGTGLFGQFF
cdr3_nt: TGTGCCATCGGAGGGGCTGGGACAGGGTTGTTCGGGCAGTTCTTC

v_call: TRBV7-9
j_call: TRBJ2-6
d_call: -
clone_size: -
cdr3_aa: CASSLYGYVLSGANVLTF
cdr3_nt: TGTGCCAGCAGCTTATATGGTTACGTACTCTCTGGGGCCAACGTCCTGACTTTC

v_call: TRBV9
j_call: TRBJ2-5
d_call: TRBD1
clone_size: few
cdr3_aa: CASSVDGGTGGVETQYF
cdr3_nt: TGTGCCAGCAGCGTAGATGGCGGGACAGGGGGCGTAGAGACCCAGTACTTC

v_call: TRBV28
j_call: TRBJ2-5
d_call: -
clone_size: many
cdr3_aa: CASSFTGTQYF
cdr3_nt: TGTGCCAGCAGTTTTACCGGGACCCAGTACTTC

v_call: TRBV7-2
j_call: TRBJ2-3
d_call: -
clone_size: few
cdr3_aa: CASSLAGSVRTDTQYF
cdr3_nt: TGTGCCAGCAGCTTAGCGGGGTCGGTTCGCACAGATACGCAGTATTTT

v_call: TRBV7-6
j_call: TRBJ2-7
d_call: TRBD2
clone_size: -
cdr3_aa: CASSPKAGGLREQYF
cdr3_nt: TGTGCCAGCAGCCCGAAAGCGGGGGGTTTACGAGAGCAGTACTTC

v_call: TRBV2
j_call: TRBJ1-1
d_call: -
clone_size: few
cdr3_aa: CAIPTGPSTEAFF
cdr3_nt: TGTGCCATTCCGACAGGTCCTAGCACTGAAGCTTTCTTT

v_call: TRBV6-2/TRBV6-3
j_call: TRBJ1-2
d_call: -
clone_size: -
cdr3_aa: CASSYSQGGYGYTF
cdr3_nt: TGTGCCAGCAGTTACTCCCAGGGTGGCTATGGCTACACCTTC

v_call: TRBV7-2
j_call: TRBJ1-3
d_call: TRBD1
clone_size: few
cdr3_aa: CASSPQGQGRISGNTIYF
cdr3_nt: TGTGCCAGCAGCCCACAAGGACAGGGGAGGATTTCTGGAAACACCATATATTTT

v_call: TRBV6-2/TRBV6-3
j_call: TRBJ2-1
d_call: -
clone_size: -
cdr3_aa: CASSLSTAYNEQFF
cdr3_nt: TGTGCCAGCAGTTTGTCGACAGCCTACAATGAGCAGTTCTTC

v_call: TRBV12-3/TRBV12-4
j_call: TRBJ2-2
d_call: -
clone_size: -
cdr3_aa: CASSFGSNTGELFF
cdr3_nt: TGTGCCAGCAGTTTCGGTTCCAACACCGGGGAGCTGTTTTTT

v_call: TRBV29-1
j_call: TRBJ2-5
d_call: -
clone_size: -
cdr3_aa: CSVGRDSETQYF
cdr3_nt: TGCAGCGTTGGTAGGGATTCAGAGACCCAGTACTTC

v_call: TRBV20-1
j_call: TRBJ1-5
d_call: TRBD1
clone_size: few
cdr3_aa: CSAAAQGRDRFNQPQHF
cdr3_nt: TGCAGTGCTGCCGCCCAGGGACGGGACAGATTCAATCAGCCCCAGCATTTT

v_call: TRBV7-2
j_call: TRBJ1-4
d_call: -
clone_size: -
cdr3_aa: CASRAGGADEKLFF
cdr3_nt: TGTGCCAGCAGGGCCGGGGGGGCCGATGAAAAACTGTTTTTT

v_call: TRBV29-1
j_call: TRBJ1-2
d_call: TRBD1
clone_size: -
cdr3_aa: CSGAPDRDGGYTF
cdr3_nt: TGCAGCGGGGCCCCGGACAGGGACGGTGGCTACACCTTC

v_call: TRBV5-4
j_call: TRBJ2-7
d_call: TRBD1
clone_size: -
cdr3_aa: CASSLQGALGYEQYF
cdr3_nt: TGTGCCAGCAGCTTACAGGGGGCTCTCGGCTACGAGCAGTACTTC

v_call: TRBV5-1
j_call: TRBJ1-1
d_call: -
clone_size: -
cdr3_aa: CASSFTGLGNTEAFF
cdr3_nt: TGCGCCAGCAGCTTCACAGGCCTCGGGAACACTGAAGCTTTCTTT

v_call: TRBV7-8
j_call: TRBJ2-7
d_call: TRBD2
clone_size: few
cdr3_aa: CASSLISSGGRVQYF
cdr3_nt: TGTGCCAGCAGCTTGATTTCTAGCGGGGGTAGGGTGCAGTACTTC

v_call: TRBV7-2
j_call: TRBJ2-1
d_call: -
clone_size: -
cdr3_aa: CASSLHTGTGRNNEQFF
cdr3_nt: TGTGCCAGCAGCTTACACACGGGGACCGGCCGAAACAATGAGCAGTTCTTC

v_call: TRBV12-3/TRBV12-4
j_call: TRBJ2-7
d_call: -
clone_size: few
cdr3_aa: CASSSDENSYEQYF
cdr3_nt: TGTGCCAGCAGTTCTGACGAAAACTCCTACGAGCAGTACTTC

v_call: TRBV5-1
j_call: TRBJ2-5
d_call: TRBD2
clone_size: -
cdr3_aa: CASSLGGLAGTKETQYF
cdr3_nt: TGCGCCAGCAGCCTAGGGGGGCTAGCGGGGACGAAAGAGACCCAGTACTTC

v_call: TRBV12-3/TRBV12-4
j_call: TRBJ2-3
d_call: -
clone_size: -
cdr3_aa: CASSLALGVGWTDTQYF
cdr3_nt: TGTGCCAGCAGTTTAGCCCTGGGGGTAGGGTGGACAGATACGCAGTATTTT

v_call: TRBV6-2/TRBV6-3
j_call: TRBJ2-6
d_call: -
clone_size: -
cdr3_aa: CTSSYSMGAVSGANVLTF
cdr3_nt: TGTACCAGCAGTTACTCGATGGGGGCCGTCTCTGGGGCCAACGTCCTGACTTTC

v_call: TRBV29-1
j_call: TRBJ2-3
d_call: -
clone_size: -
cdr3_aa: CSVYSLRGTDTQYF
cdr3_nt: TGCAGCGTTTACAGCCTCCGGGGCACAGATACGCAGTATTTT

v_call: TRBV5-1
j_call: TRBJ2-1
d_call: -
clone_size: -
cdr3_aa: CAGTLGTYNEQFF
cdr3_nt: TGCGCCGGCACCCTGGGAACCTACAATGAGCAGTTCTTC

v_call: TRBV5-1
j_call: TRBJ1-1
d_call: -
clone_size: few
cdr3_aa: CASSSGFEAFF
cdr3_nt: TGCGCCAGCAGCTCCGGTTTTGAAGCTTTCTTT

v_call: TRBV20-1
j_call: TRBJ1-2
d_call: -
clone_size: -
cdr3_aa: CSATKTPNYGYTF
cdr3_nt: TGCAGTGCTACAAAGACACCAAACTATGGCTACACCTTC

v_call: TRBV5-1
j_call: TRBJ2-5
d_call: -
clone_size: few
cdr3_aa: CASSFDYTQYF
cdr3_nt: TGCGCCAGCAGCTTTGACTACACCCAGTACTTC

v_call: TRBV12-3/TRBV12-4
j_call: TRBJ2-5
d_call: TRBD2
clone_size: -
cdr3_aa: CASSFTSARGETQYF
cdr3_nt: TGTGCCAGCAGTTTCACTAGCGCAAGAGGGGAGACCCAGTACTTC

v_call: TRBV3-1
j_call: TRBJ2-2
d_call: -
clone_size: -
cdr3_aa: CASSQGHVNTGELFF
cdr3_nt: TGTGCCAGCAGCCAGGGACACGTGAACACCGGGGAGCTGTTTTTT

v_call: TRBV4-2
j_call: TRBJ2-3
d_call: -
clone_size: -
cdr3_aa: CASSQDPSNTDMQYF
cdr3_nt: TGTGCCAGCAGCCAAGATCCAAGTAACACAGATATGCAGTATTTT

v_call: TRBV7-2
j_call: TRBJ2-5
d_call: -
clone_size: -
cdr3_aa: CASSPQGTLYF
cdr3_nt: TGTGCCAGCAGCCCACAAGGGACCCTGTACTTC

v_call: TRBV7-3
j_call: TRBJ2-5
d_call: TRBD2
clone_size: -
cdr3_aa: CASNLSGSKQTQYF
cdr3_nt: TGTGCCAGCAACCTGAGCGGGAGTAAACAGACCCAGTACTTC

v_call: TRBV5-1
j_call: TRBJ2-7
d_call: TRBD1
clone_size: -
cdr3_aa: CASSLWDRVDEQYF
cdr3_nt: TGCGCCAGCAGCTTGTGGGACAGGGTTGACGAGCAGTACTTC

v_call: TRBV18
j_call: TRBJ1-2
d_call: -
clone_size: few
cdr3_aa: CASSPPRNSLNYGYTF
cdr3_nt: TGTGCCAGCTCACCACCAAGGAACAGCCTTAACTATGGCTACACCTTC

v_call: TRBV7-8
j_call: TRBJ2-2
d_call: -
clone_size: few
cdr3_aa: CASSLVSGNTGELFF
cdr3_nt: TGTGCCAGCAGCTTAGTTTCGGGGAACACCGGGGAGCTGTTTTTT

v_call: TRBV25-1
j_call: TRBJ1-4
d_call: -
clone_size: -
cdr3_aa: CASSGISREVYATNEKLFF
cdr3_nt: TGTGCCAGCAGTGGGATTTCACGGGAGGTATATGCAACTAATGAAAAACTGTTTTTT

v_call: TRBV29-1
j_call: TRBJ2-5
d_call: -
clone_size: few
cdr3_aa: CSVVKTQETQYF
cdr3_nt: TGCAGCGTTGTTAAGACCCAAGAGACCCAGTACTTC

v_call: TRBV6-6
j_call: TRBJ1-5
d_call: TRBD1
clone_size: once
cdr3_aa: CASSAINRGQPQHF
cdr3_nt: TGTGCCAGCAGTGCCATCAACAGGGGCCAGCCCCAGCATTTT

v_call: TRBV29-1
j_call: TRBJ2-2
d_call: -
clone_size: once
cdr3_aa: CSVDRGAGELFF
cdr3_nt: TGCAGCGTTGACAGGGGCGCCGGGGAGCTGTTTTTT

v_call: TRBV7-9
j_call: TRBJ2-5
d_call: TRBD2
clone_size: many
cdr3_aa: CASSSGLAGIFQETQYF
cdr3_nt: TGTGCCAGCAGCTCGGGACTAGCGGGAATCTTCCAAGAGACCCAGTACTTC

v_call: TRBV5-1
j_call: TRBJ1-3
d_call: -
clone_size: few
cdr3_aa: CASSLQGKSTDTIYF
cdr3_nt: TGCGCCAGCAGCTTGCAGGGGAAATCGACGGACACCATATATTTT

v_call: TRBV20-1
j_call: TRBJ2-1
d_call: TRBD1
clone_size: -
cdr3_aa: CSAPTGTGYNEQFF
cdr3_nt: TGCAGTGCCCCTACCGGGACAGGATACAATGAGCAGTTCTTC

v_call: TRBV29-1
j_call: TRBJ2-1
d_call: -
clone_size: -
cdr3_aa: CSVDSLNEQFF
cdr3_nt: TGCAGCGTGGACTCCCTCAATGAGCAGTTCTTC

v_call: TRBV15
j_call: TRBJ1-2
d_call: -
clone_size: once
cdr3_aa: CATSRGGAEAYGYTF
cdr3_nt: TGTGCCACCAGCAGAGGGGGGGCAGAGGCCTATGGCTACACCTTC

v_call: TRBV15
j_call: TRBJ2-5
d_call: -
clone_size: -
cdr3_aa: CATSRTLTQGLEETQYF
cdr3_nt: TGTGCCACCAGCAGGACCTTAACGCAGGGTTTGGAAGAGACCCAGTACTTC

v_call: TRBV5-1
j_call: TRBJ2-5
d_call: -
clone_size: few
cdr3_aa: CASGLPGPNEETQYF
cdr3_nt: TGCGCCAGCGGCCTACCGGGACCGAATGAAGAGACCCAGTACTTC

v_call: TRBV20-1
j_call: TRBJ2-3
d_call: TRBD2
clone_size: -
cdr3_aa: CSAMGGGALADTQYF
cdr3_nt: TGCAGTGCTATGGGCGGGGGGGCTTTGGCAGATACGCAGTATTTT

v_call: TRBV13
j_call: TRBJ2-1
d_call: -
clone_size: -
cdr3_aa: CASSLSTSGNEQFF
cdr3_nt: TGTGCCAGCAGCTTATCAACATCAGGGAATGAGCAGTTCTTC

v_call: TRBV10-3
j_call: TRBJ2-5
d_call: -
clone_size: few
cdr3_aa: CAISRTGGQETQYF
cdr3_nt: TGTGCCATCAGTCGGACTGGGGGCCAAGAGACCCAGTACTTC

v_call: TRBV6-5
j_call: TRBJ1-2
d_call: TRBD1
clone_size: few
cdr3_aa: CASNSGGRDGYTF
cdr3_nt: TGTGCCAGTAACTCAGGGGGCCGAGATGGCTACACCTTC

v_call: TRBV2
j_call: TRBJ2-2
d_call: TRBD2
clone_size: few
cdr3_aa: CASSDGLAGNTGELFF
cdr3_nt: TGTGCCAGCAGTGATGGGCTAGCGGGAAACACCGGGGAGCTGTTTTTT